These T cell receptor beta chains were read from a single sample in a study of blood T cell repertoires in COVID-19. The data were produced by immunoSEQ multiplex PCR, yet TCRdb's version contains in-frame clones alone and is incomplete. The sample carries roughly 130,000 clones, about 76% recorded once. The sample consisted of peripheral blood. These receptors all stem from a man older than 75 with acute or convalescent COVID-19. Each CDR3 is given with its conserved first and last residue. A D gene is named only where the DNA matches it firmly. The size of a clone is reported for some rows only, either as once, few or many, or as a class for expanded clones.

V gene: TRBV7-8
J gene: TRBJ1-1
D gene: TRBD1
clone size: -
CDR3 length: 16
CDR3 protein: CASSIYRGRMNTEAFF
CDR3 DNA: TGTGCCAGCAGCATCTACAGGGGCAGGATGAACACTGAAGCTTTCTTT

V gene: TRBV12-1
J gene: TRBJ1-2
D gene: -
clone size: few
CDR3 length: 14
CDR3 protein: CASSFPESHYGYTF
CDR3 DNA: TGTGCCAGCAGCTTCCCTGAGAGCCACTATGGCTACACCTTC

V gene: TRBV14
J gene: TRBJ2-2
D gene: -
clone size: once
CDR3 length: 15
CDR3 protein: CASSPRTRNTGELFF
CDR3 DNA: TGTGCCAGCAGCCCACGAACAAGGAACACCGGGGAGCTGTTTTTT

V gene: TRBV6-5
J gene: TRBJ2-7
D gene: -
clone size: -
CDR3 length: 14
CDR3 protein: CASSKTGGNYEQYF
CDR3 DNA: TGTGCCAGCAGTAAGACAGGCGGAAACTACGAGCAGTACTTC

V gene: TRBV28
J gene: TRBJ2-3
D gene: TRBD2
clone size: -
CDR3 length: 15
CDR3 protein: CATRGGGAQGDTQYF
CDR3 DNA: TGTGCCACCAGAGGCGGGGGGGCACAGGGAGATACGCAGTATTTT

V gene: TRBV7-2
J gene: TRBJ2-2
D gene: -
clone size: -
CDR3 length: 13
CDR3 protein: CASSLVGSGELFF
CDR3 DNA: TGTGCCAGCAGCTTAGTCGGGTCAGGGGAGCTGTTTTTT

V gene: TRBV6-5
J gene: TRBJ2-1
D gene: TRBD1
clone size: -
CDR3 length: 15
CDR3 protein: CASSRRQGGINEQFF
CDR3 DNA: TGTGCCAGCAGCAGGAGACAGGGGGGAATAAATGAGCAGTTCTTC

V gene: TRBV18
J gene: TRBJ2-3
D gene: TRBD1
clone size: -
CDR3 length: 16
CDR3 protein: CASSPRQQGSTDTQYF
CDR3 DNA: TGTGCCAGCTCACCACGTCAACAGGGGAGCACAGATACGCAGTATTTT

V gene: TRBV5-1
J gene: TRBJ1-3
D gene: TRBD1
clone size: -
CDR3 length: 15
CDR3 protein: CASSYTGGAGNTIYF
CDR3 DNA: TGCGCCAGCAGTTACACAGGGGGCGCGGGAAACACCATATATTTT

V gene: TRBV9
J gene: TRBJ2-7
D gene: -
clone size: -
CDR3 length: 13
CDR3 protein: CASMDQGFDEQYF
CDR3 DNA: TGTGCCAGCATGGACCAGGGATTCGACGAGCAGTACTTC

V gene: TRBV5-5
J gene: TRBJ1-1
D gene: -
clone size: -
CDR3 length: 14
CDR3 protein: CASSHPGQNTEAFF
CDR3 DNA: TGTGCCAGCAGCCACCCCGGACAGAACACTGAAGCTTTCTTT

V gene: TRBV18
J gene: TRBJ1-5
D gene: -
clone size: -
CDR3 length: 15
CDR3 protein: CASSPSLNSNQPQHF
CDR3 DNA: TGTGCCAGCTCACCGTCACTAAACAGCAATCAGCCCCAGCATTTT

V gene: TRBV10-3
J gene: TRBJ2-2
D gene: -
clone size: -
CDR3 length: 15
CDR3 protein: CAISDGQGYTGELFF
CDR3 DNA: TGTGCCATCAGTGACGGACAAGGCTACACCGGGGAGCTGTTTTTT

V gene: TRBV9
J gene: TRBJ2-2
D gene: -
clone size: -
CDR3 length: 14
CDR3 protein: CASSPQTGFRELFF
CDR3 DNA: TGTGCCAGCAGCCCCCAGACAGGTTTCAGGGAGCTGTTTTTT

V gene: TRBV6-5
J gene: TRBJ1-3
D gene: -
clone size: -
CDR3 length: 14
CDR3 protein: CASSYSEVGNTIYF
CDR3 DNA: TGTGCCAGCAGTTACTCCGAGGTGGGAAACACCATATATTTT

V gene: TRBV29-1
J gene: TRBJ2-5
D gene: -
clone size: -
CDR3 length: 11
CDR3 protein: CSATGVETQYF
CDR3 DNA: TGCAGCGCCACCGGGGTGGAGACCCAGTACTTC

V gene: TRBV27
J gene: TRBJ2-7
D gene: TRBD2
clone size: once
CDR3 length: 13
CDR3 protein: CASSSAGEAEQYF
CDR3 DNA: TGTGCCAGTTCCTCAGCGGGGGAGGCCGAGCAGTACTTC

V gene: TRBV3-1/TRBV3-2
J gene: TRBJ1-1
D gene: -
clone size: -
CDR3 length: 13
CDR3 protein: CASSQDRGLEAFF
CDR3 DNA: TGTGCCAGCAGCCAAGACAGGGGCCTTGAAGCTTTCTTT

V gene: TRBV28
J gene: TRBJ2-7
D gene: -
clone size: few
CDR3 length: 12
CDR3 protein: CASSAGLTEQYF
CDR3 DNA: TGTGCCAGCAGTGCGGGATTGACAGAACAGTACTTC

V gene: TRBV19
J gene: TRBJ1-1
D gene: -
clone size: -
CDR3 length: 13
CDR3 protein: CASSPQGNTEAFF
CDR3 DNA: TGTGCCAGTAGTCCACAGGGGAACACTGAAGCTTTCTTT

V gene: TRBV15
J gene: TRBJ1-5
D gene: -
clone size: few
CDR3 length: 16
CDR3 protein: CATSRDAGVSNQPQHF
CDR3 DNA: TGTGCCACCAGCAGAGATGCAGGGGTTAGCAATCAGCCCCAGCATTTT

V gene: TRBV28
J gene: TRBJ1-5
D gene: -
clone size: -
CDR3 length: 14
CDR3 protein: CASSSRQVNQPQHF
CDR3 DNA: TGTGCCAGCAGTTCTCGACAGGTCAATCAGCCCCAGCATTTT

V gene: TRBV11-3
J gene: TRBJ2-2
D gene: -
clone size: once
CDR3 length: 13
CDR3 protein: CASSPGVAGELFF
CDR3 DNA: TGTGCCAGCAGCCCAGGGGTCGCCGGGGAGCTGTTTTTT

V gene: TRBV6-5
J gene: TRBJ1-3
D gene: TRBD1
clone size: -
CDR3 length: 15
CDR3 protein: CASSPQGASGNTIYF
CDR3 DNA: TGTGCCAGCAGCCCACAGGGGGCCTCTGGAAACACCATATATTTT

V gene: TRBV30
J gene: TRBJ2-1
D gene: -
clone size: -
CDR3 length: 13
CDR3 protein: CAWSVGVGNEQFF
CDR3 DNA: TGTGCCTGGAGTGTAGGAGTGGGCAATGAGCAGTTCTTC

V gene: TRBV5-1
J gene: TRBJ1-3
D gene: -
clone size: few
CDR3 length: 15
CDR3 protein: CASSIDRTRGNTIYF
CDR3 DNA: TGCGCCAGCAGCATCGACAGGACTCGTGGAAACACCATATATTTT

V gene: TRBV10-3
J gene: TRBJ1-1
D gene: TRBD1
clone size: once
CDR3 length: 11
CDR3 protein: CATRQGTEAFF
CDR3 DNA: TGTGCCACCCGACAGGGAACTGAAGCTTTCTTT

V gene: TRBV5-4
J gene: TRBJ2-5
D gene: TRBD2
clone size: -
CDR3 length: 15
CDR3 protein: CASRLAGGNKKTQYF
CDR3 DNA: TGTGCCAGCAGACTAGCGGGGGGGAACAAAAAGACCCAGTACTTC

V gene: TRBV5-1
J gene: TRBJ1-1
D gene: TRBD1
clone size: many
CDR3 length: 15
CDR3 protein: CASSTDTGGHTEAFF
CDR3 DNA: TGCGCCAGCAGCACCGATACAGGGGGCCACACTGAAGCTTTCTTT

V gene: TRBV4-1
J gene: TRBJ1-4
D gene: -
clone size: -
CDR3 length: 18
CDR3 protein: CASSQDGRAKERNEKLFF
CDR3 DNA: TGCGCCAGCAGCCAAGATGGCAGGGCCAAGGAGAGGAATGAAAAACTGTTTTTT

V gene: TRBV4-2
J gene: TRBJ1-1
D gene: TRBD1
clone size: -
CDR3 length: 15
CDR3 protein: CASSQGDRANTEAFF
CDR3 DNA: TGTGCCAGCAGCCAAGGGGACAGGGCGAACACTGAAGCTTTCTTT

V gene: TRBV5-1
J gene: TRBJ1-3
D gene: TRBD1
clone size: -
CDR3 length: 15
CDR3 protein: CASSLGTASGNTIYF
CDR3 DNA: TGCGCCAGCAGCTTAGGGACAGCCTCTGGAAACACCATATATTTT

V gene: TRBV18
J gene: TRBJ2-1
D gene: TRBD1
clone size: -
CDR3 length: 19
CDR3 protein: CASSPEWDRERFPYNEQFF
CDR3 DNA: TGTGCCAGCTCACCAGAATGGGACAGGGAAAGATTTCCCTACAATGAGCAGTTCTTC

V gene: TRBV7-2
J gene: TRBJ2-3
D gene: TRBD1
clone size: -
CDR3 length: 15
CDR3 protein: CASSTGQGYWNTQYF
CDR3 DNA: TGTGCCAGCAGCACCGGACAGGGGTATTGGAATACGCAGTATTTT

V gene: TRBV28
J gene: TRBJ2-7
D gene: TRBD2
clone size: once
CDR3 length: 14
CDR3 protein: CASISGTSSYEQYF
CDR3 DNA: TGTGCCAGTATTTCCGGGACTAGCTCCTACGAGCAGTACTTC

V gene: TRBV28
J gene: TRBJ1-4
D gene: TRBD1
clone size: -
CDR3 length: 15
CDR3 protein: CASHTDQGAGEKLFF
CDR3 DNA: TGTGCCAGCCATACTGATCAGGGGGCAGGTGAAAAACTGTTTTTT

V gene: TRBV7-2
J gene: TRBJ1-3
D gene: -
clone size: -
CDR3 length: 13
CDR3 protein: CASSTRAGNTIYF
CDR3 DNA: TGTGCCAGCAGTACCAGGGCTGGAAACACCATATATTTT

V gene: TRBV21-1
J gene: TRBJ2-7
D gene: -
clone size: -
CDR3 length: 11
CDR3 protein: CASSDYSEQYF
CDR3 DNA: TGTGCCAGCAGCGACTACTCAGAGCAGTACTTC

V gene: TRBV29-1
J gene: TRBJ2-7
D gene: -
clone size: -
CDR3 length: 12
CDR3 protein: CSVYLQSYEQYF
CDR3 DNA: TGCAGCGTCTACCTTCAAAGCTACGAGCAGTACTTC

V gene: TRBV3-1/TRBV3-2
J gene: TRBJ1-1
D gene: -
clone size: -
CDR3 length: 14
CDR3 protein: CASSPSDRFPEAFF
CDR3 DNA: TGTGCCAGCAGCCCCTCCGACAGGTTCCCTGAAGCTTTCTTT

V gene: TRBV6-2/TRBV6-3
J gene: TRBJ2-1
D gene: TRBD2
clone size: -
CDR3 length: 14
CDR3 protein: CASSRAGLAGAAFF
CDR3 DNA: TGTGCCAGCAGCCGCGCGGGACTAGCGGGGGCCGCGTTCTTC

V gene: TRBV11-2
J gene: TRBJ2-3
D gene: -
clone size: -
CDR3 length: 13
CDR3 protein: CASSPLSGSAQYF
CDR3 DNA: TGTGCCAGCAGCCCGTTATCGGGGTCTGCGCAGTATTTT

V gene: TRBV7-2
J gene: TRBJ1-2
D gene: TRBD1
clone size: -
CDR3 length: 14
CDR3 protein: CASSLQGANYGYTF
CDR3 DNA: TGTGCCAGCAGCTTACAGGGGGCTAACTATGGCTACACCTTC

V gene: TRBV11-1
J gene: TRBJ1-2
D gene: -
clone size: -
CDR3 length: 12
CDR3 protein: CASSLEGFGYTF
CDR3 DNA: TGTGCCAGCAGCCTCGAGGGCTTCGGCTACACCTTC

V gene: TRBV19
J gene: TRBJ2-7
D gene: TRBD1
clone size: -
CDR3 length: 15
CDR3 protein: CASSSPGQGGYEQYF
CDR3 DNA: TGTGCCAGTAGTTCGCCGGGACAGGGTGGTTACGAGCAGTACTTC

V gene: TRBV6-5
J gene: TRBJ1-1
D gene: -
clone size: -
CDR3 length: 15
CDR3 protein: CATLPLYSGRTEAFF
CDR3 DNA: TGTGCCACCCTTCCCCTCTATTCAGGGAGGACTGAAGCTTTCTTT

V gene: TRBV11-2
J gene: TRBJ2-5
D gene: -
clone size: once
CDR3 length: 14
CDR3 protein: CASSFTQGQETQYF
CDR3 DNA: TGTGCCAGCAGCTTCACTCAGGGCCAAGAGACCCAGTACTTC

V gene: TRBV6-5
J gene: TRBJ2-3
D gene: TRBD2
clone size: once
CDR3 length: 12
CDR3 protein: CASGERGGTQYF
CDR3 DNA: TGTGCCAGCGGGGAGCGGGGGGGTACGCAGTATTTT

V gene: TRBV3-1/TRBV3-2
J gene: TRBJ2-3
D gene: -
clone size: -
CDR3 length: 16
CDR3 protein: CASSQRPTRRSHTQYF
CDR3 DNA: TGTGCCAGCAGCCAACGTCCGACTAGGAGGAGCCATACGCAGTATTTT

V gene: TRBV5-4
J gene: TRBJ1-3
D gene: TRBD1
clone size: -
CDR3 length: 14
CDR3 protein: CASSATGAGNTIYF
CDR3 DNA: TGTGCCAGCAGCGCGACAGGGGCTGGAAACACCATATATTTT

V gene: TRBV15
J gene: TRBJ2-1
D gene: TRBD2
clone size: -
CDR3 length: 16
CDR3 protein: CATSRGDSGTYNEQFF
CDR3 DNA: TGTGCCACCAGCAGGGGCGATAGCGGGACCTACAATGAGCAGTTCTTC

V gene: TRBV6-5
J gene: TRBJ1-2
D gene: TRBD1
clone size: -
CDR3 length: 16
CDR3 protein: CASSYVGTGKIYGYTF
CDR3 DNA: TGTGCCAGCAGTTACGTTGGGACAGGGAAAATCTATGGCTACACCTTC

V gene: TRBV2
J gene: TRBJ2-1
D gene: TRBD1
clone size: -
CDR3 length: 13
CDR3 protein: CASLKEDRVEQFF
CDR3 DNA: TGTGCCAGCCTTAAAGAGGACAGGGTTGAGCAGTTCTTC